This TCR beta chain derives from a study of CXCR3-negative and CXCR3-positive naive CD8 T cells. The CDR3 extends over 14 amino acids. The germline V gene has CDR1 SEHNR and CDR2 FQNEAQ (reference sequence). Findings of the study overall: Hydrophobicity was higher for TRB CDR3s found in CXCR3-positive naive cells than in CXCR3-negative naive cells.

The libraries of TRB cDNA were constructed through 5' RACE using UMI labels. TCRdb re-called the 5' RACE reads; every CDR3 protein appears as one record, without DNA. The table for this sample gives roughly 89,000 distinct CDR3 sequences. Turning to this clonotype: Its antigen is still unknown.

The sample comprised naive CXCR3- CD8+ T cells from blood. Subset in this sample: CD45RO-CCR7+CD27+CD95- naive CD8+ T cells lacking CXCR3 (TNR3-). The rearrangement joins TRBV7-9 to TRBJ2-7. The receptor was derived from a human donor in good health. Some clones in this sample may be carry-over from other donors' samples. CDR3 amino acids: CASSSSTGPDEQYF.